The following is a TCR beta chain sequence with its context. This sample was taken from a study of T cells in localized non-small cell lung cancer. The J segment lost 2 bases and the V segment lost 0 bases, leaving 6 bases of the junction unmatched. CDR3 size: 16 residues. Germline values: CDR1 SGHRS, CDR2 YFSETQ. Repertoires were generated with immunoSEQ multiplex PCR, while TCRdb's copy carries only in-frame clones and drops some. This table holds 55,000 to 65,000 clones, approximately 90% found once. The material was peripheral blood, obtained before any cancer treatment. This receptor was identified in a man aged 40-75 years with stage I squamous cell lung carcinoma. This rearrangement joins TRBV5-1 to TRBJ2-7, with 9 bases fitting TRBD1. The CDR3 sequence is CASSLAWDRDPYEQYF. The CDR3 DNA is TGCGCCAGCAGCTTGGCCTGGGACAGGGACCCCTACGAGCAGTACTTC.